Below, one T cell receptor (beta chain) is given with its context. The antigen is undetermined. The sample comes from a study of neurological immune-mediated disorders. The CDR3 length is 14 residues. Looked up from germline, CDR1 is SQVTM and CDR2 is ANQGSEA. Trimming cost V 7 bases and J 0 bases, with 13 bases left between them. Libraries used 2 million unsorted PBMCs kept frozen in RNAlater. Study-wide results and limits: HTLV-1-associated myelopathy ranked highest for TCR clonal expansion and multiple sclerosis lowest, beneath healthy controls.

TCRdb passed the 5' RACE reads through MiXCR, listing each CDR3 protein once. The sample shows 80,000 to 100,000 distinct CDR3 sequences, around 3.5% of them seen only once. Sequencing was done on a sample of PBMCs. The V call is TRBV29-1, the J call TRBJ2-1; D unclear. The sequence came from a woman aged 50 to 60 with multiple sclerosis. The CDR3 DNA is TGCAGCGGAATCAAAGGTAGCTCCTACAATGAGCAGTTCTTC. It specifies CSGIKGSSYNEQFF.